These 30 T cell receptor beta chains came from one sample sequenced in a study of CD8 T cells in Susac syndrome. Random hexamers were used to reverse transcribe the RNA input (roughly 0.5 to 1 ug). MiXCR, run by TCRdb on the immunoSEQ multiplex PCR reads, gives a single entry per CDR3 protein. The sample yields approximately 190,000 distinct CDR3 sequences, about 95% seen once. The sample was CD4+ T cells from PBMCs. The receptor source for this set is a human donor with multiple sclerosis.

This chain uses TRBV27 with TRBJ2-5; possible D gene TRBD2, 5 bases. V was trimmed by 4 bases and J by 3 bases, leaving 24 bases between them. This CDR3 contains 18 residues. Looked up from germline, CDR1 is MNHEY and CDR2 is SMNVEV (reference sequence). The CDR3 sequence is CASSWERFIVPFKETQYF. The CDR3 nucleotides read TGTGCCAGCAGTTGGGAGAGATTCATCGTCCCCTTCAAAGAGACCCAGTACTTC.

The CDR3 is CSVATGWTFYYGYTF. The DNA of the CDR3 is TGCAGCGTTGCGACAGGGTGGACATTCTACTATGGCTACACCTTC. This rearrangement joins TRBV29-1 to TRBJ1-2; 7 bases agree with TRBD1. CDR3 length equals 15 residues. Germline trimming cut 4 bases from V and 3 bases from J; bases unmatched to any gene: 11. Germline CDR1 SQVTM, CDR2 ANQGSEA.

In this sample, this clonotype turned up once. The chain recombines TRBV7-2 with TRBJ2-3; no clear D gene. The CDR3 totals 14 residues. Germline lookup yields CDR1 SGHTA and CDR2 FQGNSA. Deletions cut 3 bases from V and 1 base from J, with 8 bases between. This CDR3 reads CASSFDGRTDTQYF. The CDR3 nucleotides read TGTGCCAGCAGCTTCGACGGGCGCACAGATACGCAGTATTTT.

This chain joins TRBV20-1 and TRBJ2-7; TRBD2 matches at 10 bases. The CDR3 is made up of 15 amino acids. V shed 5 bases, J shed 2 bases, and the junction held 9 bases outside the gene matches. Germline CDR1 DFQATT, CDR2 SNEGSKA (reference sequence). In DNA, the CDR3 is TGCAGTGCTCCATCCCTCGGGACTAGCGCCTACGAGCAGTACTTC. It specifies CSAPSLGTSAYEQYF.

The chain recombines TRBV2 with TRBJ1-5, with 7 bases identical to TRBD1. CDR1 and CDR2 from the germline V gene are SNHLY and FYNNEI. The V gene end was trimmed by 7 bases and the J gene end by 5 bases; junction bases not matched to a gene: 5. The CDR3 runs to 13 residues. The CDR3, as DNA: TGTGCCAGCACCCCAACAGGGGATCAGCCCCAGCATTTT. It yields the protein CASTPTGDQPQHF.

This CDR3 reads CATSGRLAGGLNEQFF. In DNA, the CDR3 is TGTGCCACCAGCGGTAGACTAGCGGGGGGCCTAAATGAGCAGTTCTTC. This chain joins TRBV15 and TRBJ2-1; the match to TRBD2 covers 13 bases. V lost 5 bases, J lost 7 bases, and 8 bases stayed unmatched. Germline V gives CDR1 LNHNV, CDR2 YYDKDF (reference sequence). This CDR3 is 16 amino acids long. Full variable domain (remainder filled in from reference TRBV15 and TRBJ2-1): DAMVIQNPRYQVTQFGKPVTLSCSQTLNHNVMYWYQQKSSQAPKLLFHYYDKDFNNEADTPDNFQSRRPNTSFCFLDIRSPGLGDTAMYLCATSGRLAGGLNEQFFGPGTRLTVL.

The chain is built from TRBV27 and TRBJ2-1; D is undetermined. This CDR3 has 11 amino acids. V lost 2 bases and J 6 bases, leaving 2 bases between the germline ends. Per germline, CDR1 MNHEY and CDR2 SMNVEV (reference sequence). This CDR3 is CASSLANEQFF. CDR3 nucleotides: TGTGCCAGCAGTTTAGCCAATGAGCAGTTCTTC.

V and J are TRBV29-1 and TRBJ2-5, with a tentative D call TRBD2 (6 bases). Germline V gives CDR1 SQVTM, CDR2 ANQGSEA. Trimming removed 6 bases at V and 1 base at J, with 9 bases between. The CDR3 extends over 12 amino acids. CDR3 amino acids: CSVAGFQETQYF. CDR3 coding DNA: TGCAGCGTGGCGGGGTTCCAAGAGACCCAGTACTTC.

This chain joins TRBV29-1 and TRBJ1-1; D remains ambiguous. The CDR3 extends over 13 amino acids. CDR1 and CDR2 (germline): SQVTM, ANQGSEA. The V end lost 4 bases, the J end lost 0 bases, and 9 bases lay between the germline ends. The CDR3 nucleotides read TGCAGCGTTGTAATCCCCCTGAACACTGAAGCTTTCTTT. The encoded protein is CSVVIPLNTEAFF.

V and J are TRBV7-9 and TRBJ2-5; a weak D match, TRBD2 (6 bases). Germline assignment: CDR1 SEHNR and CDR2 FQNEAQ (reference sequence). The germline V and J ends were trimmed by 5 bases and 4 bases, with 11 bases remaining between them. The CDR3 totals 13 residues. CDR3 in amino acids: CASSGGTVETQYF. In DNA form, the CDR3 reads TGTGCCAGCAGCGGCGGGACGGTAGAGACCCAGTACTTC.

The V call is TRBV6-6, the J call TRBJ2-6; D is ambiguous. This CDR3 region has 15 residues. The germline gives CDR1 MNHNY, CDR2 SVGAGI (reference sequence). Trimming took 8 bases from V and 0 from J, leaving 11 bases between them. The CDR3 DNA reads TGTGCCAGCCGCCGAACTGGCTCTGGGGCCAACGTCCTGACTTTC. This encodes CASRRTGSGANVLTF.

V gene TRBV4-2 combines with J gene TRBJ1-6; weak D call: TRBD1 (6 bases). The V end lost 1 base, the J end lost 6 bases, and 7 bases lay between the germline ends. In germline, CDR1 is LGHNA, CDR2 YNFKEQ. The CDR3 extends over 14 amino acids. The CDR3 protein is CASSQVDSNSPLHF. In DNA, the CDR3 is TGTGCCAGCAGCCAAGTGGACAGTAATTCACCCCTCCACTTT.

Of note for this clonotype: A junction boundary mismatches the germline segment, possibly from a read error. The chain carries TRBV7-9 and TRBJ2-1; the D gene is possibly TRBD1 (6 bases). This CDR3 has 12 residues. The germline gives CDR1 SEHNR, CDR2 FQNEAQ (reference sequence). The CDR3 protein is CASSLVNRAGLF. Here the CDR3 DNA reads TGTGCCAGCAGCTTAGTGAACAGGGCCGGGCTCTTC.

The rearrangement joins TRBV29-1 to TRBJ1-1, with 8 bases that match TRBD1. J gave up 6 bases and V 7 bases, and 7 bases lay outside the gene matches. This CDR3 has 12 residues. Germline-derived CDR1 and CDR2 are SQVTM and ANQGSEA. This CDR3 is CSGGQGEAEAFF. The CDR3, as DNA: TGCAGCGGAGGACAGGGTGAGGCTGAAGCTTTCTTT.

The chain has TRBV12-5 and TRBJ2-4, with 13 bases aligning to TRBD2. Germline V lookup: CDR1 LGHNT, CDR2 FRNRAP. This CDR3 has 16 residues. V shed 6 bases and J 7 bases; nucleotides not matched to a gene: 9. The CDR3 region has the DNA TGTGCTAGTGGAGAACTAGCGGGAGGGCCCAGTAACATTCAGTACTTC. Its translation is CASGELAGGPSNIQYF.

The chain uses TRBV30 and TRBJ1-1; D might be TRBD1 (5 bases). Trimming stripped 4 bases from V and 5 bases from J, with 14 bases between. The germline gives CDR1 GTSNPN, CDR2 SVGIG (reference sequence). The CDR3 totals 13 residues. CDR3 nucleotide sequence: TGTGCCTGGACGGCCAGGGTCAGGACTGAAGCTTTCTTT. Its translation: CAWTARVRTEAFF.

The gene calls are TRBV30 and TRBJ2-5, with a tentative D call TRBD1 (5 bases). This CDR3 is 11 amino acids long. Germline assignment: CDR1 GTSNPN and CDR2 SVGIG (reference sequence). Deletions cut 3 bases from V and 7 bases from J, with 9 bases between. The chain's CDR3 is CAWSFQGTQYF. The CDR3 DNA is TGTGCCTGGAGCTTCCAGGGGACCCAGTACTTC.

The chain joins TRBV10-3 to TRBJ2-3; D is uncertain. The germline V gene encodes CDR1 ENHRY and CDR2 SYGVKD. CDR3 size: 14 residues. V shed 4 bases and J shed 2 bases, with 10 bases lying between them. CDR3 loop: CAISVSAHTDTQYF. The CDR3 bases are TGTGCCATCAGTGTGAGCGCTCACACAGATACGCAGTATTTT.

Here the CDR3 reads CASSPPTLSGANVLTF. The DNA of the CDR3 is TGTGCCAGCTCACCTCCAACTCTGTCTGGGGCCAACGTCCTGACTTTC. This chain joins TRBV18 and TRBJ2-6; D gene unclear. The CDR3 has 16 residues. V was shortened by 3 bases and J by 1 base, with 10 bases between the two germline ends. Germline V lookup: CDR1 KGHSH, CDR2 LQKENI.

The V gene is TRBV30, the J gene TRBJ2-6, with 16 bases lining up with TRBD2. J gave up 2 bases and V 7 bases, and 8 bases lay outside the gene matches. The CDR3 contains 18 residues. Germline V lookup: CDR1 GTSNPN, CDR2 SVGIG (reference sequence). In nucleotides, the CDR3 is TGTGCCTCCCCCGGGACTAGCGGGGGGGCGGCTGGGGCCAACGTCCTGACTTTC. It specifies CASPGTSGGAAGANVLTF.

This chain links TRBV20-1 with TRBJ2-3; D possibly corresponds to TRBD2 (5 bases). This CDR3 is 14 amino acids long. V lost 4 bases to trimming and J lost 1 base, with 12 bases between them. Germline CDR1 is DFQATT and CDR2 is SNEGSKA (reference sequence). In nucleotides, the CDR3 is TGCAGTGCTAACTCTGCGGGTCGCACAGATACGCAGTATTTT. As protein: CSANSAGRTDTQYF.

This chain connects TRBV30 to TRBJ1-5; D remains ambiguous. CDR1 and CDR2 from the germline V gene are GTSNPN and SVGIG (reference sequence). The length of the CDR3 is 13 residues. V lost 5 bases to trimming and J lost 2 bases, with 10 bases between them. The CDR3 reads CAWGLSGNQPQHF. CDR3 in DNA: TGTGCCTGGGGTCTCTCAGGCAATCAGCCCCAGCATTTT.

The CDR3 protein is CSAFLTGQENYEQYF. The CDR3 bases are TGCAGTGCTTTCTTAACGGGACAGGAGAATTACGAGCAGTACTTC. The V gene is TRBV20-1, the J gene TRBJ2-7, with 8 bases lining up with TRBD1. CDR1 DFQATT and CDR2 SNEGSKA come from the germline V gene (reference sequence). V lost 5 bases and J lost 4; bases outside the gene matches: 13. The CDR3 extends over 15 amino acids.

The chain uses TRBV7-9 and TRBJ2-4; D could derive from TRBD1 or TRBD2 (6 bases each). Deletions cut 2 bases from V and 2 bases from J, with 13 bases between. The CDR3 runs to 16 residues. Germline V gene sequence: CDR1 SEHNR, CDR2 FQNEAQ (reference sequence). The CDR3 DNA reads TGTGCCAGCAGCTTAAGGGGGGAAGGGACCAAAAACATTCAGTACTTC. It translates to CASSLRGEGTKNIQYF.

The chain couples TRBV27 to TRBJ2-7, with D perhaps matching TRBD1 (6 bases). The V end was cut by 5 bases, the J end by 6 bases, with 20 bases between. The CDR3 is made up of 15 amino acids. Germline V gene sequence: CDR1 MNHEY, CDR2 SMNVEV (reference sequence). CDR3 loop: CASSPIPPSGAEQYF. The CDR3, as DNA: TGTGCCAGCAGTCCCATCCCCCCCTCAGGGGCCGAGCAGTACTTC.

CDR3 DNA sequence: TGTGCCAGCAGTTTAGTGCAAAGGGACACTGAAGCTTTCTTT. It is translated as CASSLVQRDTEAFF. This sequence joins TRBV12-3 or TRBV12-4 and TRBJ1-1, with D unresolved. The CDR3 sequence is 14 residues long. V gave up 1 base and J gave up 3 bases, with 9 bases separating them.

The rearrangement joins TRBV20-1 to TRBJ2-5; a weak D match, TRBD2 (6 bases). V lost 0 bases to trimming and J lost 6 bases, with 14 bases between them. This CDR3 has 14 residues. Germline CDR1 DFQATT, CDR2 SNEGSKA (reference sequence). The CDR3 DNA is TGCAGTGCTAGAGATCCTCTAGCGATGAAGACCCAGTACTTC. Residues: CSARDPLAMKTQYF.

This clonotype was detected once. The chain joins TRBV7-2 to TRBJ2-7; 8 bases agree with TRBD1. Trimming removed 0 bases from V and 4 bases from J; junction bases left unmatched: 5. Germline assignment: CDR1 SGHTA and CDR2 FQGNSA. CDR3 size: 15 residues. In DNA form, the CDR3 reads TGTGCCAGCAGCTTAGCCGGACAGGGAATTTACGAGCAGTACTTC. This encodes CASSLAGQGIYEQYF.

This clonotype has a single count. This rearrangement joins TRBV20-1 to TRBJ2-1; D call uncertain. The CDR3 has 12 residues. Trimming left V 0 bases short and J 6 bases short, with 6 bases between. Germline CDR1 DFQATT, CDR2 SNEGSKA (reference sequence). DNA for the CDR3: TGCAGTGCTAGAGATTTAGGCAATGAGCAGTTCTTC. This gives the protein CSARDLGNEQFF.

The chain recombines TRBV24-1 with TRBJ2-1; unclear D gene. With 0 bases removed from V and 8 bases from J, the gap between germline ends came to 7 bases. The CDR3 extends over 13 amino acids. Germline values: CDR1 KGHDR, CDR2 SFDVKD. CDR3 sequence reads: CATSDLYRYEQFF. Written as DNA, the CDR3 is TGTGCCACCAGTGATTTGTATAGATATGAGCAGTTCTTC.